Each of the 17 T cell receptor beta chains below was sequenced from the same sample in a study of cytomegalovirus exposure and HLA in healthy donors. Both 60 Vbeta primers and 13 Jbeta primers went into the PCR. Measured with immunoSEQ multiplex PCR; TCRdb has only the in-frame clones, and not every one. The table lists under 150,000 clones, 70% to 80% of them singletons. The sample was PBMCs. The receptor set was obtained from a woman between 50 and 59 years old in good health and CMV-seropositive.

The V call is TRBV11-2, the J call TRBJ2-7, with D possibly matching TRBD2 (5 bases). The CDR3 covers 15 residues. Trimming cost V 4 bases and J 2 bases, with 15 bases left between them. Germline V gene data show CDR1 as SGHAT and CDR2 as FQNNGV. The CDR3: CASSSMEDGPYEQYF. In nucleotides, the CDR3 is TGTGCCAGCAGCTCCATGGAGGACGGGCCCTACGAGCAGTACTTC.

The chain carries TRBV6-1 and TRBJ1-2, with D hard to call. Germline lookup yields CDR1 MNHNS and CDR2 SASEGT. Trimming cost V 3 bases and J 2 bases, with 4 bases left between them. The CDR3 has 12 residues. The CDR3, as DNA: TGTGCCAGCAGTGACCTGAACTATGGCTACACCTTC. This encodes CASSDLNYGYTF.

The chain joins TRBV7-3 to TRBJ2-5; 7 bases map to TRBD1. V shed 2 bases and J 4 bases; nucleotides not matched to a gene: 4. In germline, CDR1 is SGHTA, CDR2 FQGTGA. The CDR3 sequence is 14 residues long. DNA for the CDR3: TGTGCCAGCAGCTTACAGGGGGTTTCAGAGACCCAGTACTTC. This translates into CASSLQGVSETQYF.

The V gene is TRBV2, the J gene TRBJ2-1; no firm D call. The V gene's germline CDR1 is SNHLY and CDR2 FYNNEI. Trimming cost V 9 bases and J 2 bases, with 5 bases left between them. The CDR3 runs to 11 residues. The CDR3 DNA reads TGTGCCAGTACTACCTACAATGAGCAGTTCTTC. Encoded protein: CASTTYNEQFF.

This chain joins TRBV6-5 and TRBJ2-7; D is unclear. This CDR3 spans 15 amino acids. Germline V gene data show CDR1 as MNHEY and CDR2 as SVGAGI. Trimming left V 2 bases short and J 1 base short, with 12 bases between. The CDR3 DNA reads TGTGCCAGCAGTTACGGGCAGGATGGGTCCTACGAGCAGTACTTC. Protein: CASSYGQDGSYEQYF.

The V gene is TRBV5-6, the J gene TRBJ1-1, with TRBD1 matching 9 bases. Trimming removed 3 bases from V and 3 bases from J; junction bases left unmatched: 6. The CDR3 has 15 residues. Germline V gene lookup returns CDR1 SGHDT and CDR2 YYEEEE. The CDR3 bases are TGTGCCAGCAGCTCTCCGGGACAGGGAGACACTGAAGCTTTCTTT. This gives the protein CASSSPGQGDTEAFF.

This chain joins TRBV6-5 and TRBJ2-7, with 8 bases fitting TRBD2. Germline V gene sequence: CDR1 MNHEY, CDR2 SVGAGI. V lost 2 bases and J lost 4; bases outside the gene matches: 4. The CDR3 length is 14 residues. CDR3 loop: CASSYGRGAYEQYF. The CDR3 coding sequence is TGTGCCAGCAGTTACGGGCGGGGGGCGTACGAGCAGTACTTC.

This chain's CDR3 is CSVDPGDTEAFF. The CDR3 bases are TGCAGCGTTGATCCGGGTGACACTGAAGCTTTCTTT. V and J are TRBV29-1 and TRBJ1-1; the D is unclear. Germline loops: CDR1 SQVTM, CDR2 ANQGSEA. This CDR3 is built from 12 residues. V was cut by 3 bases and J by 3 bases, with 8 bases left in between.

This clone showed up just a few times. CDR3 sequence reads: CASNFLGTGAGTEAFF. CDR3 DNA: TGTGCCAGCAACTTCCTTGGGACAGGGGCGGGCACTGAAGCTTTCTTT. The rearrangement links TRBV28 to TRBJ1-1; the match to TRBD1 covers 10 bases. This CDR3 has 16 amino acids. Trimming removed 7 bases from V and 4 bases from J; junction bases left unmatched: 12. Germline-derived CDR1 and CDR2 are MDHEN and SYDVKM.

The V call is TRBV11-2, the J call TRBJ2-2; D call uncertain. CDR1 and CDR2 (germline): SGHAT, FQNNGV. There are 15 residues in the CDR3. With 4 bases removed from V and 2 bases from J, the gap between germline ends came to 11 bases. This CDR3 is CASSYLRSNTGELFF. The CDR3 DNA reads as TGTGCCAGCAGCTACCTCCGGAGCAACACCGGGGAGCTGTTTTTT.

The chain uses TRBV11-1 and TRBJ2-3; D gene uncertain. CDR1 is SGHAT, CDR2 FQDESV, per germline (reference sequence). V dropped 1 base and J dropped 0 bases, with 8 bases sitting between them. CDR3 length: 15 residues. The CDR3 nucleotides read TGTGCCAGCAGCTTAGGAGGATCTAGCACAGATACGCAGTATTTT. This sequence encodes CASSLGGSSTDTQYF. The full variable domain, with the rest looked up from reference TRBV11-1 and TRBJ2-3, is EAEVAQSPRYKITEKSQAVAFWCDPISGHATLYWYRQILGQGPELLVQFQDESVVDDSQLPKDRFSAERLKGVDSTLKIQPAELGDSAMYLCASSLGGSSTDTQYFGPGTRLTVL.

The chain carries TRBV7-2 and TRBJ1-1; D perhaps matches TRBD1 (6 bases). V lost 4 bases and J lost 1, with 25 bases in between. The CDR3 totals 19 residues. Germline CDR1 and CDR2: SGHTA and FQGNSA. This CDR3 is CASSSRSGDTGTRNTEAFF. The CDR3 nucleotides are TGTGCCAGCAGCTCCAGGTCCGGGGACACCGGCACGCGGAACACTGAAGCTTTCTTT. Based on the CDR3 plus reference TRBV7-2 and TRBJ1-1, the full variable domain is GAGVSQSPSNKVTEKGKDVELRCDPISGHTALYWYRQSLGQGLEFLIYFQGNSAPDKSGLPSDRFSAERTGGSVSTLTIQRTQQEDSAVYLCASSSRSGDTGTRNTEAFFGQGTRLTVV.

The genes are TRBV5-1 and TRBJ2-7; TRBD1 aligns across 7 bases. The V gene end was trimmed by 4 bases and the J gene end by 2 bases; junction bases not matched to a gene: 6. CDR1 SGHRS and CDR2 YFSETQ come from the germline V gene. The CDR3 extends over 14 amino acids. The CDR3 coding sequence is TGCGCCAGCAGCAGCCGGGGACAGACCTACGAGCAGTACTTC. Its translation is CASSSRGQTYEQYF.

The genes are TRBV7-3 and TRBJ1-1, with D possibly TRBD1 on 5 matching bases. In germline, CDR1 is SGHTA, CDR2 FQGTGA. The CDR3 runs to 14 residues. Deletions cut 5 bases from V and 5 bases from J, with 15 bases between. The CDR3 DNA reads as TGTGCCAGCAGCGAACGGGGGGGTAGAACTGAAGCTTTCTTT. It encodes CASSERGGRTEAFF.

This chain joins TRBV27 and TRBJ1-1; tentatively, D is TRBD1 (6 bases). The CDR3 has 14 residues. Germline loops: CDR1 MNHEY, CDR2 SMNVEV (reference sequence). V dropped 6 bases and J dropped 3 bases, with 14 bases sitting between them. The CDR3 DNA reads as TGTGCCAGCAGAAAACAGGGTCGGGACACTGAAGCTTTCTTT. Its translation is CASRKQGRDTEAFF.

J is TRBJ1-4 and V is TRBV7-9, with a tentative D call TRBD1 (5 bases). This CDR3 contains 14 residues. Trimming removed 5 bases at V and 7 bases at J, with 14 bases between. Germline CDR1 and CDR2: SEHNR and FQNEAQ (reference sequence). The CDR3 coding sequence is TGTGCCAGCAGCCAGGGAAGGGGAAGTGAAAAACTGTTTTTT. It yields the protein CASSQGRGSEKLFF. The variable domain in full, with the rest retrieved from reference TRBV7-9 and TRBJ1-4, is DTGVSQNPRHKITKRGQNVTFRCDPISEHNRLYWYRQTLGQGPEFLTYFQNEAQLEKSRLLSDRFSAERPKGSFSTLEIQRTEQGDSAMYLCASSQGRGSEKLFFGSGTQLSVL.

V is TRBV11-2 and J is TRBJ2-7; D might be TRBD1 (5 bases). Germline CDR1 and CDR2: SGHAT and FQNNGV. There are 12 residues in the CDR3. Trimming took 5 bases from V and 5 from J, leaving 10 bases between them. CDR3 DNA: TGTGCCAGCAGCCCTCTCAGGGACGAGCAGTACTTC. Amino acid sequence: CASSPLRDEQYF.